What follows are 32 T cell receptor beta chains derived from one specimen sequenced in a study of blood T cell repertoires in COVID-19. TCRdb's table, derived via immunoSEQ multiplex PCR, lists solely in-frame clones and lacks some. The table has about 120,000 clones, 75% to 90% seen once; the top ten hold approximately 4.3%. Sequenced input: peripheral blood. The receptors derive from a woman in her forties or fifties with acute or convalescent COVID-19.

The CDR3 DNA is TGCAGTGCTAGTCGAGGAAATAGACCCGGGGAGCTGTTTTTT. It is translated as CSASRGNRPGELFF. The chain links TRBV20-1 to TRBJ2-2; D remains unclear. The length of the CDR3 is 14 residues. The germline V and J ends were trimmed by 3 bases and 6 bases, with 14 bases remaining between them. In germline, CDR1 is DFQATT, CDR2 SNEGSKA (reference sequence).

V is TRBV5-4 and J is TRBJ2-3, with TRBD2 identical over 13 bases. The CDR3 has 19 residues. J lost 0 bases, V lost 4 bases, and 11 bases had no gene match. Germline loops: CDR1 SGHNT, CDR2 YYREEE (reference sequence). CDR3 sequence: CASSHPSLAGGSSTDTQYF. CDR3 in DNA: TGTGCCAGCAGCCACCCCTCACTAGCGGGGGGGTCTAGCACAGATACGCAGTATTTT.

The chain is built from TRBV20-1 and TRBJ1-1, with 11 bases that match TRBD1. The J segment lost 11 bases and the V segment lost 5 bases, leaving 1 base of the junction unmatched. CDR3 length: 10 amino acids. Germline assignment: CDR1 DFQATT and CDR2 SNEGSKA (reference sequence). CDR3 protein: CSAGDRGAFF. The CDR3 nucleotides are TGCAGTGCTGGGGACAGGGGGGCTTTCTTT.

V and J are TRBV7-2 and TRBJ2-1; TRBD2 matches at 10 bases. V lost 11 bases and J lost 5; bases outside the gene matches: 6. The CDR3 is 13 residues long. CDR1 SGHTA and CDR2 FQGNSA come from the germline V gene. CDR3 in DNA: TGTGCCTCCCAGCGGGAGGGCCACAATGAGCAGTTCTTC. Protein sequence: CASQREGHNEQFF.

The chain carries TRBV28 and TRBJ2-7; 8 bases align to TRBD2. This CDR3 has 15 residues. Germline loops: CDR1 MDHEN, CDR2 SYDVKM. V gave up 6 bases and J gave up 0 bases; unmatched junction bases: 7. CDR3 sequence reads: CASRETGTSSYEQYF. The CDR3 DNA follows: TGTGCCAGCAGGGAAACCGGGACTAGCTCCTACGAGCAGTACTTC.

The chain couples TRBV27 to TRBJ2-1; possibly TRBD1 for D (5 bases). The V gene lost 5 bases and the J gene lost 7 bases, with 15 bases spanning the gap. From germline, CDR1 is MNHEY and CDR2 SMNVEV (reference sequence). The CDR3 consists of 14 residues. Written as DNA, the CDR3 is TGTGCCAGCAGTCTACTCGCAGGGCGGAATGAGCAGTTCTTC. It codes for CASSLLAGRNEQFF.

CDR3 protein: CAWSFNRWGNEQFF. CDR3 nucleotide sequence: TGTGCCTGGAGTTTTAACAGGTGGGGCAATGAGCAGTTCTTC. V and J are TRBV30 and TRBJ2-1; D is perhaps TRBD1 (5 bases). Trimming cost V 2 bases and J 6 bases, with 14 bases left between them. The CDR3 has 14 amino acids. CDR1 GTSNPN and CDR2 SVGIG come from the germline V gene (reference sequence). The variable domain in full, completed from reference TRBV30 and TRBJ2-1, reads SQTIHQWPATLVQPVGSPLSLECTVEGTSNPNLYWYRQAAGRGLQLLFYSVGIGQISSEVPQNLSASRPQDRQFILSSKKLLLSDSGFYLCAWSFNRWGNEQFFGPGTRLTVL.

This clone appeared once. In nucleotides, the CDR3 is TGTGCCTGTGACCCGACAGAGAACACTGAAGCTTTCTTT. Its protein is CACDPTENTEAFF. The rearrangement links TRBV30 to TRBJ1-1; D may be TRBD1 (5 bases). In germline, CDR1 is GTSNPN, CDR2 SVGIG (reference sequence). CDR3 length: 13 residues. V lost 6 bases and J 1 base, leaving 12 bases between the germline ends.

On this clone itself: A read error may produce the germline difference seen at one junction end. This sequence joins TRBV10-1 and TRBJ1-5; D is unclear. The CDR3 is 9 residues long. Germline V gene lookup returns CDR1 WNHNN and CDR2 SYGVQD (reference sequence). In DNA, the CDR3 is TGCGCCAGCACTACTTGCCCGGATTTT. It translates to CASTTCPDF.

This chain uses TRBV11-1 with TRBJ2-4, with 9 positions matching TRBD1. The CDR3 sequence is 15 residues long. Unmatched junction bases numbered 7, after V lost 8 bases and J lost 2 bases. Germline assignment: CDR1 SGHAT and CDR2 FQDESV (reference sequence). The CDR3 DNA reads as TGTGCCAGCCGGGACGACAGGGGGTCCAAAAACATTCAGTACTTC. Its protein is CASRDDRGSKNIQYF.

This chain joins TRBV28 and TRBJ1-1, with D maybe TRBD1 (6 bases). This CDR3 spans 15 amino acids. The germline V gene encodes CDR1 MDHEN and CDR2 SYDVKM. The V end was cut by 1 base, the J end by 1 base, with 10 bases between. Here the CDR3 DNA reads TGTGCCAGCAGTTTATTAAGAGGGGGGAACACTGAAGCTTTCTTT. Amino acids: CASSLLRGGNTEAFF. Full variable domain (remainder filled in from reference TRBV28 and TRBJ1-1): DVKVTQSSRYLVKRTGEKVFLECVQDMDHENMFWYRQDPGLGLRLIYFSYDVKMKEKGDIPEGYSVSREKKERFSLILESASTNQTSMYLCASSLLRGGNTEAFFGQGTRLTVV.

The chain has TRBV2 and TRBJ2-5; a weak D match, TRBD1 (6 bases). Trimming cost V 6 bases and J 4 bases, with 9 bases left between them. The germline gives CDR1 SNHLY, CDR2 FYNNEI. The CDR3 loop spans 12 amino acids. The CDR3 loop is CASRGAGETQYF. CDR3 DNA sequence: TGTGCCAGCAGGGGGGCCGGAGAGACCCAGTACTTC.

The chain combines TRBV30 with TRBJ1-1; D may be TRBD1 (6 bases). This CDR3 contains 12 residues. In germline, CDR1 is GTSNPN, CDR2 SVGIG (reference sequence). CDR3 sequence (DNA): TGTGCTGCAGGGGCCCAGAACACTGAAGCTTTCTTT. Amino acids: CAAGAQNTEAFF.

The chain is built from TRBV29-1 and TRBJ1-1; tentatively, D is TRBD1 (5 bases). Between the trimmed V and J ends, which lost 3 bases and 0 bases, there was a span of 8 bases. Germline CDR1 and CDR2: SQVTM and ANQGSEA. The CDR3 contains 13 residues. CDR3 protein: CSVDGGVNTEAFF. The CDR3 DNA is TGCAGCGTTGATGGAGGGGTGAACACTGAAGCTTTCTTT.

The chain combines TRBV19 with TRBJ1-1, with 7 positions matching TRBD1. The germline V gene has CDR1 LNHDA and CDR2 SQIVND (reference sequence). J lost 3 bases, V lost 6 bases, and 10 bases had no gene match. CDR3 length: 15 amino acids. CDR3 sequence reads: CASRTGKSYDTEAFF. The CDR3 nucleotides read TGTGCCAGTAGGACAGGGAAAAGCTACGACACTGAAGCTTTCTTT.

The J gene is TRBJ1-2, the V gene TRBV4-1; TRBD1 might be the D (6 bases). V lost 1 base and J 4 bases, leaving 16 bases between the germline ends. The CDR3 length is 16 residues. The germline V gene encodes CDR1 MGHRA and CDR2 YSYEKL. The CDR3 DNA follows: TGCGCCAGCAGCCAAGGACCAGGGGTCTTAAGCTATGGCTACACCTTC. It translates to CASSQGPGVLSYGYTF.

A single count supports this clone. The chain uses TRBV9 and TRBJ1-1; 8 positions match TRBD1. Germline CDR1 SGDLS, CDR2 YYNGEE. The CDR3 is 16 residues long. The trim removed 0 bases at V and 4 bases at J, leaving 8 bases unmatched. This CDR3 is CASSVEGNRGTTEAFF. As DNA, the CDR3 is TGTGCCAGCAGCGTAGAAGGGAACAGGGGGACCACTGAAGCTTTCTTT.

This sequence joins TRBV10-3 and TRBJ1-1, with D perhaps TRBD1 (5 bases). Trimming pared 4 bases from V and 4 bases from J, leaving 7 bases between. Germline CDR1 reads ENHRY; CDR2 reads SYGVKD. The CDR3 sequence is 12 residues long. CDR3 bases: TGTGCCATCAGTGTGGGGGGCACTGAAGCTTTCTTT. Its translation is CAISVGGTEAFF.

The J gene is TRBJ1-5, the V gene TRBV28; D is unclear. Trimming removed 5 bases at V and 7 bases at J, with 12 bases between. This CDR3 is built from 13 residues. Germline loops: CDR1 MDHEN, CDR2 SYDVKM. This chain's CDR3 is CASSKENFQPQHF. The CDR3 DNA reads as TGTGCCAGCAGTAAGGAGAATTTCCAGCCCCAGCATTTT.

V gene TRBV15 combines with J gene TRBJ2-2, with a possible D match to TRBD2 (5 bases). Between the trimmed V and J ends, which lost 6 bases and 2 bases, there was a span of 13 bases. The CDR3 sequence is 15 residues long. CDR1 and CDR2 from the germline V gene are LNHNV and YYDKDF (reference sequence). The CDR3 loop reads CATSQAGGNTGELFF. The DNA of the CDR3 is TGTGCCACCAGTCAGGCGGGTGGTAACACCGGGGAGCTGTTTTTT.

This chain links TRBV27 with TRBJ1-1; no firm D call. Germline V gene sequence: CDR1 MNHEY, CDR2 SMNVEV (reference sequence). The CDR3 runs 14 residues. Trimming took 0 bases from V and 0 from J, leaving 5 bases between them. For the CDR3, the DNA is TGTGCCAGCAGTTTATCCGGAGTGAACACTGAAGCTTTCTTT. This sequence encodes CASSLSGVNTEAFF.

The chain has TRBV11-2 and TRBJ2-3, with D unresolved. This CDR3 contains 11 residues. Trimming cost V 3 bases and J 13 bases, with 11 bases left between them. Germline assignment: CDR1 SGHAT and CDR2 FQNNGV. The CDR3 DNA reads as TGTGCCAGCAGCTTGAGGCAGAATAAGTATTTT. Residues: CASSLRQNKYF.

This clone was seen once. This rearrangement joins TRBV7-9 to TRBJ1-4, with no clear D. CDR1 and CDR2 (germline): SEHNR, FQNEAQ (reference sequence). V was shortened by 2 bases and J by 4 bases, with 14 bases between the two germline ends. This CDR3 has 16 amino acids. The CDR3 here is CASSLFAGGHNEKLFF. In DNA form, the CDR3 reads TGTGCCAGCAGCTTATTCGCCGGCGGCCATAATGAAAAACTGTTTTTT.

V and J are TRBV3-1 (or the pseudogene TRBV3-2) and TRBJ1-3, with D uncertain. The CDR3 extends over 15 amino acids. CDR1 is LGHDT and CDR2 is YNNKEL in the germline V gene (reference sequence). Trimming stripped 3 bases from V and 0 bases from J, with 9 bases between. In nucleotides, the CDR3 is TGTGCCAGCAGCCATGAGATTGTCTCTGGAAACACCATATATTTT. Its translation: CASSHEIVSGNTIYF.

The chain joins TRBV7-2 to TRBJ1-1; D unclear. Trimming took 6 bases from V and 0 from J, leaving 8 bases between them. This CDR3 spans 13 amino acids. The germline V gene encodes CDR1 SGHTA and CDR2 FQGNSA. The CDR3 sequence: CASSLSLNTEAFF. The DNA for the CDR3 is TGTGCCAGCAGTTTAAGCCTGAACACTGAAGCTTTCTTT.

V and J are TRBV18 and TRBJ2-3; D unresolved. The germline V and J ends were trimmed by 2 bases and 3 bases, with 3 bases remaining between them. The CDR3 spans 12 residues. Germline V CDR1 and CDR2: KGHSH, LQKENI. Here the CDR3 DNA reads TGTGCCAGCTCACCATCGACAGATACGCAGTATTTT. Amino acids: CASSPSTDTQYF.

This chain connects TRBV3-1 (or the pseudogene TRBV3-2) to TRBJ1-2; D might be TRBD1 (5 bases). CDR3 length equals 14 residues. Germline CDR1 reads LGHDT; CDR2 reads YNNKEL (reference sequence). With 5 bases removed from V and 6 bases from J, the gap between germline ends came to 16 bases. The CDR3 region is CASSSIEDRDGYTF. CDR3 bases: TGTGCCAGCAGCTCTATTGAAGACAGAGATGGCTACACCTTC.

V and J are TRBV7-2 and TRBJ2-5, with 8 positions matching TRBD1. Unmatched junction bases numbered 4, after V lost 4 bases and J lost 3 bases. Germline V CDR1 and CDR2: SGHTA, FQGNSA. The CDR3 is made up of 14 amino acids. The DNA of the CDR3 is TGTGCCAGCAGCTATCCGACAGGGGAAGAGACCCAGTACTTC. Its protein product is CASSYPTGEETQYF.

The chain recombines TRBV11-2 with TRBJ2-2, with TRBD1 identical over 7 bases. V was clipped by 8 bases and J by 7 bases; unmatched bases: 4. Germline values: CDR1 SGHAT, CDR2 FQNNGV. The CDR3 covers 12 residues. CDR3 residues: CASEGQHGELFF. CDR3 nucleotide sequence: TGTGCCAGCGAGGGACAGCACGGGGAGCTGTTTTTT. Full variable domain (missing parts from reference TRBV11-2 and TRBJ2-2): EAGVAQSPRYKIIEKRQSVAFWCNPISGHATLYWYQQILGQGPKLLIQFQNNGVVDDSQLPKDRFSAERLKGVDSTLKIQPAKLEDSAVYLCASEGQHGELFFGEGSRLTVL.

CDR3 sequence reads: CASSPGSGSNSGNTIYF. CDR3 in DNA: TGTGCCAGCTCACCTGGGAGTGGCAGCAACTCTGGAAACACCATATATTTT. This chain connects TRBV18 to TRBJ1-3, with D unresolved. The germline V gene has CDR1 KGHSH and CDR2 LQKENI. There are 17 residues in the CDR3. V lost 3 bases, J lost 0 bases, and 15 bases lay in between.

In this sample, this clone turned up once. The chain joins TRBV5-1 to TRBJ1-2; no reliable D call. This CDR3 spans 14 amino acids. Germline values: CDR1 SGHRS, CDR2 YFSETQ. The V end was cut by 4 bases, the J end by 4 bases, with 14 bases between. CDR3 region: CASSQPERSYGYTF. DNA of the CDR3: TGCGCCAGCAGCCAACCGGAGCGGTCCTATGGCTACACCTTC.

This CDR3 is CASSVAWGDEQYF. The CDR3 region has the DNA TGTGCCAGCAGCGTAGCTTGGGGGGACGAGCAGTACTTC. The gene calls are TRBV9 and TRBJ2-7; the D gene is possibly TRBD2 (6 bases). V was trimmed by 0 bases and J by 5 bases, leaving 9 bases between them. The CDR3 covers 13 residues. Germline values: CDR1 SGDLS, CDR2 YYNGEE.